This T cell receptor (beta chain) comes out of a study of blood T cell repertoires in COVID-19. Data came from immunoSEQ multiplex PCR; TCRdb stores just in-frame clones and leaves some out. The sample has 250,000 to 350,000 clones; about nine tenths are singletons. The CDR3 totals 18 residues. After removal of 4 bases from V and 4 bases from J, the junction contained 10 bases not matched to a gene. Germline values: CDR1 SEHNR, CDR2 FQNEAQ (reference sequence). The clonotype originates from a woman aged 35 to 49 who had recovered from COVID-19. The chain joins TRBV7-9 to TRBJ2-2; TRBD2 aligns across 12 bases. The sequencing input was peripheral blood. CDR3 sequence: CASSSGASGRALTGELFF. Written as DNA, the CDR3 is TGTGCCAGCAGCTCTGGGGCTAGCGGGAGGGCCCTCACCGGGGAGCTGTTTTTT.